The clone carrying this TCR beta chain was observed a few times. TCRdb's table, derived via immunoSEQ multiplex PCR, lists solely in-frame clones and lacks some. There are some 70,000 clones in the sample; roughly 92% occur only once, and 2.5% to 3.5% lies in the top ten. This record comes from a study of T cell changes during pregnancy in multiple sclerosis. From germline, CDR1 is LNHDA and CDR2 SQIVND (reference sequence). The CDR3 loop spans 16 amino acids. The V and J ends lost 2 bases and 1 base respectively, with 14 bases between them. Material: CD8+ T cells from peripheral blood mononuclear cells, obtained in the third trimester of pregnancy. The chain recombines TRBV19 with TRBJ1-1; tentatively, D is TRBD1 (5 bases). The origin of this receptor is a female donor in good health, enrolled as a control in a pregnancy study. The CDR3: CASSISQAKPNTEAFF. Written as DNA, the CDR3 is TGTGCCAGTAGTATATCACAGGCCAAACCGAACACTGAAGCTTTCTTT.